This T cell receptor beta chain was sequenced in a study of blood T cell repertoires in COVID-19. Study context: Collection of acute and convalescent COVID-19 samples took place in the United States, Italy and Spain. Sample material is recorded as cDNA or gDNA derived from T cells, B-cell-depleted T cells, or PBMCs.

As processed by the authors: Reference gene primers were amplified, and this amplification served to estimate nucleated cell counts. TCRdb's copy holds only in-frame clones and misses some; the assay was immunoSEQ multiplex PCR. The V and J calls and the clone size are those of that table, but D and trimming were determined from the DNA. The table includes under 250,000 clones, around four fifths detected once. The CDR3 contains 14 residues. V was clipped by 2 bases and J by 4 bases, with 9 bases between them. Germline CDR1 MNHEY, CDR2 SVGAGI. This TCR came from a woman in her forties with active or convalescent COVID-19. The J gene is TRBJ1-3, the V gene TRBV6-5; D is perhaps TRBD1 (5 bases). The sequencing sample was made of peripheral blood. The chain's CDR3 is CASSYRGFGNTIYF. In DNA, the CDR3 is TGTGCCAGCAGTTACCGGGGGTTCGGAAACACCATATATTTT.